Each of the 12 T cell receptor beta chains below was sequenced from the same sample in a study of cytomegalovirus exposure and HLA in healthy donors. Researchers ran the PCR with 60 Vbeta and 13 Jbeta primers. Generated by immunoSEQ multiplex PCR, the TCRdb table keeps only in-frame clones and is missing some. There are 150,000 to 200,000 clones in the sample; 62% occur only once, and about 2.9% lies in the top ten. Material: PBMCs. The receptors stem from a man aged 40-49 years in good health and CMV-seronegative.

This chain joins TRBV28 and TRBJ1-1; D is undetermined. Per the germline V gene, CDR1 is MDHEN and CDR2 is SYDVKM. V was trimmed by 8 bases and J by 5 bases, leaving 9 bases between them. CDR3 length: 11 residues. The CDR3 nucleotides read TGTGCCAGCCTCTGGGCTACTGAAGCTTTCTTT. Its protein is CASLWATEAFF.

V usage is TRBV29-1 and J usage is TRBJ2-4; the match to TRBD2 covers 7 bases. CDR3 size: 10 residues. The V gene end was trimmed by 6 bases and the J gene end by 7 bases; junction bases not matched to a gene: 0. Germline loops: CDR1 SQVTM, CDR2 ANQGSEA. The CDR3: CSVGGNIQYF. CDR3 DNA sequence: TGCAGCGTGGGGGGGAACATTCAGTACTTC.

The chain employs TRBV7-7 and TRBJ2-5; 13 nucleotides line up with TRBD2. J was trimmed by 8 bases and V by 7 bases; bases with no gene match: 22. CDR1 is SSHAT, CDR2 FNYEAQ, per germline (reference sequence). This CDR3 is 19 amino acids long. In nucleotides, the CDR3 is TGTGCCAGCACCTCCATCGTTGTGACTAGCGGGGGGTCCCTCTGTACCCAGTACTTC. Amino acids: CASTSIVVTSGGSLCTQYF.

CDR3 loop: CASSPRGSWVYEQYF. For the CDR3, the DNA is TGTGCCAGCAGTCCCAGGGGTTCATGGGTCTACGAGCAGTACTTC. The chain combines TRBV28 with TRBJ2-7; TRBD1 might be the D (6 bases). Germline assignment: CDR1 MDHEN and CDR2 SYDVKM. V was pared by 5 bases and J by 3 bases, with 17 bases between. The length of the CDR3 is 15 residues.

The J gene is TRBJ2-5, the V gene TRBV19; maybe TRBD1 (6 bases). This CDR3 spans 15 amino acids. Germline V CDR1 and CDR2: LNHDA, SQIVND (reference sequence). Trimming removed 0 bases at V and 5 bases at J, with 13 bases between. CDR3 sequence (DNA): TGTGCCAGTAGTATAGAGGTTACAGGGTCTGAGACCCAGTACTTC. It encodes CASSIEVTGSETQYF.

As for this clone: One junction end disagrees with the germline gene, perhaps due to a read error. The chain uses TRBV7-7 and TRBJ2-1; D is unclear. Germline loops: CDR1 SSHAT, CDR2 FNYEAQ (reference sequence). The CDR3 is 15 amino acids. The CDR3 DNA sequence: TGTGCTAGCAGCGTCACACCATCCTCCTACAATGAGCAGTTCTTC. Translation gives CASSVTPSSYNEQFF.

This chain connects TRBV28 to TRBJ2-3, with TRBD2 identical over 10 bases. From germline, CDR1 is MDHEN and CDR2 SYDVKM. The CDR3 consists of 17 residues. V shed 6 bases and J 3 bases; nucleotides not matched to a gene: 12. CDR3 loop: CASSGQELAGLTDTQYF. The CDR3 DNA reads TGTGCCAGCAGCGGACAGGAACTAGCGGGGCTAACAGATACGCAGTATTTT.

This chain links TRBV29-1 with TRBJ2-1, with D perhaps matching TRBD2 (5 bases). V lost 6 bases and J lost 0, with 12 bases in between. This CDR3 comprises 14 residues. Germline CDR1 reads SQVTM; CDR2 reads ANQGSEA. The CDR3 nucleotides are TGCAGCGTCAAGCGGAGTAGCTCCTACAATGAGCAGTTCTTC. Amino acid sequence: CSVKRSSSYNEQFF.

The chain couples TRBV20-1 to TRBJ2-1, with D uncertain. V shed 0 bases and J shed 10 bases, with 7 bases lying between them. The CDR3 is made up of 11 amino acids. CDR1 and CDR2 from the germline V gene are DFQATT and SNEGSKA (reference sequence). The CDR3 is CSARDRTEQFF. The CDR3 DNA follows: TGCAGTGCTAGAGATCGTACAGAGCAGTTCTTC.

The rearrangement joins TRBV7-8 to TRBJ1-1; 10 bases line up with TRBD1. The CDR3 is 14 amino acids. V was pared by 3 bases and J by 3 bases, with 1 base of the junction left unmatched. CDR1 and CDR2 from the germline V gene are SGHVS and FQNEAQ. The CDR3 region has the DNA TGTGCCAGCAGCTTCGGACAGGGGGACACTGAAGCTTTCTTT. It encodes CASSFGQGDTEAFF.

The chain links TRBV11-3 to TRBJ1-6, with D unclear. With 2 bases removed from V and 9 bases from J, the gap between germline ends came to 8 bases. The CDR3 extends over 13 amino acids. Germline-derived CDR1 and CDR2 are SGHNT and YENEEA. CDR3 DNA sequence: TGTGCCAGCAGCTTAACTAACGTTTCACCCCTCCACTTT. This sequence encodes CASSLTNVSPLHF.

This clone came up a few times. The V and J genes are TRBV4-1 and TRBJ1-5, with 11 bases matching TRBD1. This CDR3 comprises 16 residues. The V gene end was trimmed by 0 bases and the J gene end by 5 bases; junction bases not matched to a gene: 3. The germline V gene has CDR1 MGHRA and CDR2 YSYEKL. Written as DNA, the CDR3 is TGCGCCAGCAGCCAAGAGAGGGACAGGGGGGATCAGCCCCAGCATTTT. Its protein is CASSQERDRGDQPQHF.